This record concerns one TCR beta chain sequence. Assay: immunoSEQ multiplex PCR; the TCRdb copy retains only in-frame clones and omits some. The profile shows a few hundred thousand clones, about nine tenths of them singletons. This sample was taken from a study of shared clonotypes between healthy human individuals. Input material: memory CD8+ T cells sorted from blood. The subset denotes: CD45RO+ cells pooled with CCR7-negative TemRA cells. This TCR was sampled from a man younger than 35 in good health.

CDR3 residues: CAWSLGATQYF. CDR3 DNA sequence: TGTGCCTGGAGTCTCGGGGCGACCCAGTACTTC. The V gene is TRBV30, the J gene TRBJ2-5; possibly TRBD1 or TRBD2 for D (5 bases each). V lost 2 bases to trimming and J lost 7 bases, with 8 bases between them. CDR1 is GTSNPN and CDR2 is SVGIG in the germline V gene (reference sequence). The CDR3 has 11 amino acids.